These 25 T cell receptor beta chains were all obtained from the same sample, sequenced in a study of metastatic and nonmetastatic thyroid tumors. Every patient was untreated before thyroid surgery. Through MiXCR, TCRdb re-clonotyped the PCR reads. The sample has about 32,000 clones, around a fifth seen once. Material: blood. Every receptor here comes from a female donor with papillary thyroid cancer or a benign thyroid nodule (not recorded which). Some clones in this sample may be carry-over from other donors' samples.

This clone was counted ten times or more. The genes are TRBV6-1 and TRBJ1-1; possibly TRBD1 for D (5 bases). Looked up from germline, CDR1 is MNHNS and CDR2 is SASEGT. The CDR3 has 14 residues. The V and J ends lost 5 bases and 5 bases respectively, with 15 bases between them. The CDR3 region has the DNA TGTGCCAGCAGTTATACGGGGGGGAGGACTGAAGCTTTCTTT. Translation gives CASSYTGGRTEAFF.

V gene TRBV6-1 combines with J gene TRBJ1-4, with unresolved D. The germline V gene has CDR1 MNHNS and CDR2 SASEGT. Trimming shortened V by 2 bases and J by 6 bases, and 4 bases separated the two germline ends. The CDR3 covers 12 residues. The chain's CDR3 is CASSENHEKLFF. The CDR3, as DNA: TGTGCCAGCAGTGAAAATCATGAAAAACTGTTTTTT.

This sequence joins TRBV20-1 and TRBJ2-7; 12 bases line up with TRBD2. With V trimmed by 5 bases and J by 3 bases, 2 bases remained unmatched. Germline assignment: CDR1 DFQATT and CDR2 SNEGSKA (reference sequence). The CDR3 length is 13 residues. This chain's CDR3 is CSALAGGYYEQYF. DNA for the CDR3: TGCAGTGCTCTAGCGGGAGGGTACTACGAGCAGTACTTC.

This clone was seen only a few times. This chain connects TRBV6-2 or TRBV6-3 to TRBJ1-1; TRBD1 is a possible D gene (6 bases). CDR3 length: 15 residues. Germline V gene sequence: CDR1 MNHEY, CDR2 SVGEGT. The V end was cut by 2 bases, the J end by 6 bases, with 16 bases between. The DNA for the CDR3 is TGTGCCAGCAGTTACCCCAAGGGGGGCTTGGCTGAAGCTTTCTTT. Translating gives CASSYPKGGLAEAFF.

This clone was seen repeatedly, ten times or more. The chain combines TRBV7-6 with TRBJ2-6; TRBD1 matches 7 bases. The germline gives CDR1 SGHVS, CDR2 FNYEAQ. After removal of 5 bases from V and 2 bases from J, the junction contained 0 bases not matched to a gene. This CDR3 is 14 amino acids long. Here the CDR3 reads CASSQGAGANVLTF. The CDR3 bases are TGTGCCAGCAGCCAGGGGGCTGGGGCCAACGTCCTGACTTTC.

Notes on this clone: Lacking the conserved final phenylalanine or tryptophan, this CDR3 likely reflects a read error. The chain recombines TRBV5-1 with TRBJ2-2, with unresolved D. The CDR3 has 14 residues. Trimming removed 2 bases from V and 1 base from J, with 6 bases in between. Looked up from germline, CDR1 is SGHRS and CDR2 is YFSETQ. CDR3 protein: CASSLEQNTGELFL. The CDR3 nucleotides are TGCGCCAGCAGCTTAGAGCAGAACACCGGGGAGCTGTTTCTT.

This clone was seen ten or more times. The J gene is TRBJ2-7, the V gene TRBV15; TRBD1 aligns across 9 bases. The ends lost 6 bases at V and 0 bases at J; junction bases unmatched: 0. The CDR3 has 13 residues. Germline V gene sequence: CDR1 LNHNV, CDR2 YYDKDF (reference sequence). CDR3 region: CATRTGGSYEQYF. The CDR3 DNA is TGTGCCACCAGGACAGGGGGCTCCTACGAGCAGTACTTC.

This chain connects TRBV6-1 to TRBJ2-7; D may match TRBD1 or TRBD2 (5 bases each). The CDR3 spans 15 residues. V was cut by 3 bases and J by 6 bases, with 18 bases left in between. Germline CDR1 is MNHNS and CDR2 is SASEGT. The CDR3 protein is CASSESEGYGGEQYF. The CDR3 nucleotides are TGTGCCAGCAGTGAGAGTGAGGGATATGGGGGCGAGCAGTACTTC.

This clone showed up many times. This chain links TRBV5-1 with TRBJ2-1; D not resolved. The CDR3 sequence is 13 residues long. With 0 bases removed from V and 9 bases from J, the gap between germline ends came to 10 bases. CDR1 is SGHRS and CDR2 is YFSETQ in the germline V gene. The chain's CDR3 is CASSLVGYLEQFF. The CDR3 bases are TGCGCCAGCAGCTTGGTGGGATATCTTGAGCAGTTCTTC.

This clone was observed a few times. The chain has TRBV6-5 and TRBJ1-6; D gene ambiguous. V was clipped by 2 bases and J by 7 bases, with 6 bases between them. The germline V gene has CDR1 MNHEY and CDR2 SVGAGI. There are 13 residues in the CDR3. The CDR3, as DNA: TGTGCCAGCAGTTACGCGAGGAATTCACCCCTCCACTTT. Its protein product is CASSYARNSPLHF.

To note about this clone: A read error may account for a junction end that differs from germline. The chain couples TRBV24-1 to TRBJ1-2, with TRBD1 matching over 7 bases. CDR1 and CDR2 (germline): KGHDR, SFDVKD. The CDR3 covers 15 residues. The CDR3 is CATSETGTDYYGCTF. CDR3 in DNA: TGTGCCACCAGTGAAACCGGGACAGACTACTATGGCTGCACCTTC.

The chain is built from TRBV20-1 and TRBJ2-7; D is perhaps TRBD1 (5 bases). There are 14 residues in the CDR3. The germline V gene has CDR1 DFQATT and CDR2 SNEGSKA (reference sequence). Trimming left V 3 bases short and J 2 bases short, with 14 bases between. CDR3 nucleotides: TGCAGTGCTAGGAATTCGCAGGGAACCTACGAGCAGTACTTC. Translated: CSARNSQGTYEQYF.

This chain connects TRBV19 to TRBJ2-7; 8 bases match TRBD1. Germline V gene sequence: CDR1 LNHDA, CDR2 SQIVND (reference sequence). This CDR3 has 11 residues. Trimming cost V 10 bases and J 6 bases; bases outside gene matches: 5. The CDR3 nucleotides read TGTGCCACCACAGGGGGACTCGAGCAGTACTTC. This gives the protein CATTGGLEQYF.

A few counts support this clone. The rearrangement joins TRBV6-1 to TRBJ2-7; D remains ambiguous. V lost 4 bases and J 7 bases, leaving 14 bases between the germline ends. The CDR3 sequence is 13 residues long. From germline, CDR1 is MNHNS and CDR2 SASEGT. This chain's CDR3 is CASSVHKSREQYF. The DNA of the CDR3 is TGTGCCAGCAGTGTCCACAAGAGTCGTGAGCAGTACTTC.

This clone was detected ten times or more. V and J are TRBV7-3 and TRBJ2-3, with D perhaps matching TRBD1 or TRBD2 (5 bases each). CDR3 length: 16 amino acids. Trimming shortened V by 5 bases and J by 0 bases, and 15 bases separated the two germline ends. CDR1 and CDR2 from the germline V gene are SGHTA and FQGTGA. CDR3 region: CASSLTGTLSTDTQYF. The CDR3 nucleotides read TGTGCCAGCAGCCTCACCGGGACCCTTAGCACAGATACGCAGTATTTT.

This clone is labeled as medium-sized. The rearrangement joins TRBV30 to TRBJ1-6; 9 bases line up with TRBD1. The CDR3 is 13 residues long. J was trimmed by 7 bases and V by 3 bases; bases with no gene match: 1. CDR1 is GTSNPN and CDR2 is SVGIG in the germline V gene (reference sequence). CDR3 bases: TGTGCCTGGAGAGGACAGGGGAATTCACCCCTCCACTTT. Protein sequence: CAWRGQGNSPLHF.

This chain joins TRBV5-1 and TRBJ2-7; the D call may be TRBD1 or TRBD2 (5 bases each). V gave up 1 base and J gave up 3 bases, with 17 bases separating them. This CDR3 comprises 16 residues. Per germline, CDR1 SGHRS and CDR2 YFSETQ. This CDR3 is CASSLSGTPSHYEQYF. DNA for the CDR3: TGCGCCAGCAGCTTGTCCGGGACCCCGAGTCACTACGAGCAGTACTTC.

This clone was counted ten times or more. The chain combines TRBV20-1 with TRBJ2-1, with 11 bases fitting TRBD2. The CDR3 consists of 13 residues. Per the germline V gene, CDR1 is DFQATT and CDR2 is SNEGSKA (reference sequence). Trimming took 5 bases from V and 12 from J; bases not matched to a gene: 9. The CDR3 region is CSARFSGGGVQFF. CDR3 DNA sequence: TGCAGTGCTCGCTTTAGCGGGGGGGGGGTGCAGTTCTTC.

CDR3 in amino acids: CASSTDGTSRNTIYF. The DNA of the CDR3 is TGTGCCAGCAGCACAGACGGGACAAGTAGAAACACCATATATTTT. This chain joins TRBV7-2 and TRBJ1-3; TRBD1 might be the D (6 bases). Between the trimmed V and J ends, which lost 5 bases and 5 bases, there was a span of 16 bases. The CDR3 has 15 amino acids. The germline V gene has CDR1 SGHTA and CDR2 FQGNSA.

With regard to this clone: Its ends do not fully match the called genes, so a read error is possible. The chain links TRBV7-9 to TRBJ1-6; 9 bases agree with TRBD1. The CDR3 consists of 14 residues. Germline CDR1 and CDR2: SEHNR and FQNEAQ (reference sequence). CDR3 residues: CASSATGGDSPLPF. Written as DNA, the CDR3 is TGTGCCAGCAGCGCAACAGGGGGCGATTCCCCCCTCCCCTTT. Supplemented by reference TRBV7-9 and TRBJ1-6, the full variable domain reads DTGVSQNPRHKITKRGQNVTFRCDPISEHNRLYWYRQTLGQGPEFLTYFQNEAQLEKSRLLSDRFSAERPKGSFSTLEIQRTEQGDSAMYLCASSATGGDSPLPFGNGTRLTVT.

Only a few counts were recorded for this clone. The genes are TRBV12-3 or TRBV12-4 and TRBJ1-2, with a weak D call TRBD1 (6 bases). V was clipped by 5 bases and J by 8 bases, with 18 bases between them. This CDR3 has 14 amino acids. In DNA, the CDR3 is TGTGCCAGCAGTCCGGGACAAAGCTTCCACGGCTACACCTTC. It encodes CASSPGQSFHGYTF.

The rearrangement links TRBV2 to TRBJ2-7, with D perhaps TRBD2 (6 bases). The germline CDR1 and CDR2 sequences are SNHLY and FYNNEI. V was pared by 4 bases and J by 5 bases, with 18 bases between. This CDR3 contains 15 residues. In DNA, the CDR3 is TGTGCCAGCAGTGCGGAGGGAACCCCCGGGGACGAGCAGTACTTC. It specifies CASSAEGTPGDEQYF.

The sample holds many counts of this clone. This may be a read error, as it is one base from a much larger clone. This chain connects TRBV30 to TRBJ2-4, with 10 nucleotides matching TRBD2. CDR1 and CDR2 (germline): GTSNPN, SVGIG (reference sequence). The CDR3 consists of 12 residues. J was trimmed by 13 bases and V by 0 bases; bases with no gene match: 3. The CDR3: CAWSVKRGGQYF. The CDR3 region has the DNA TGTGCCTGGAGTGTCAAGCGGGGGGGCCAGTACTTC.

This clone was observed many times. The rearrangement joins TRBV5-4 to TRBJ2-3; 9 nucleotides agree with TRBD2. Germline-derived CDR1 and CDR2 are SGHNT and YYREEE (reference sequence). The CDR3 runs 15 residues. V lost 3 bases and J lost 3; bases outside the gene matches: 5. DNA for the CDR3: TGTGCCAGCAGCTGGGCGGGGGGGGAGACAGATACGCAGTATTTT. The encoded protein is CASSWAGGETDTQYF.

For this clone: At one boundary the junction diverges from the germline segment, which might be a read error. This chain uses TRBV10-3 with TRBJ2-1, with 8 bases identical to TRBD2. The CDR3 is made up of 18 amino acids. Per germline, CDR1 ENHRY and CDR2 SYGVKD. The CDR3 here is CAISAQGGGGSSYSEQFF. In DNA form, the CDR3 reads TGTGCCATCAGTGCTCAGGGCGGCGGGGGGAGCTCCTACAGTGAGCAGTTCTTC.